Listed below are T cell receptor beta chains from one sample, sequenced in a study of cytomegalovirus exposure and HLA in healthy donors. Clones were sequenced by immunoSEQ multiplex PCR, and TCRdb holds only the in-frame ones, with some missing. The table lists about 43,000 clones, about 60% of them singletons. Sequenced material: PBMCs. The receptors come from a human donor in good health. The CDR3 runs from the conserved cysteine through the conserved F or W. A D gene is named only where the DNA matches it firmly. Not every row has a clone size; where given, it reads once, few, many or a size class.

length	V	size	J	D	CDR3	DNA
13	TRBV6-5	few	TRBJ2-7	-	CASSYRGTYEQYF	TGTGCCAGCAGTTACAGAGGGACCTACGAGCAGTACTTC
15	TRBV28	-	TRBJ1-4	TRBD1	CASSSTGQGSEKLFF	TGTGCCAGCAGTTCTACGGGACAGGGGAGTGAAAAACTGTTTTTT
14	TRBV7-6	-	TRBJ1-2	-	CASSRTTRTPGYTF	TGTGCCAGCAGCAGGACGACCCGGACACCTGGCTACACCTTC
13	TRBV4-3	-	TRBJ1-2	-	CASSWALNYGYTF	TGCGCCAGCAGCTGGGCCCTTAACTATGGCTACACCTTC
16	TRBV5-1	-	TRBJ2-1	TRBD2	CASSLQRPRGYNEQFF	TGCGCCAGCAGCTTGCAGCGACCGCGGGGGTACAATGAGCAGTTCTTC
14	TRBV4-3	-	TRBJ2-7	TRBD2	CASSQDGGGDEQYF	TGCGCCAGCAGCCAAGATGGGGGGGGTGACGAGCAGTACTTC
16	TRBV5-1	-	TRBJ2-2	TRBD2	CASSSQTGGNTGELFF	TGCGCCAGCAGCTCGCAAACGGGGGGGAACACCGGGGAGCTGTTTTTT
14	TRBV29-1	-	TRBJ1-3	-	CSVTGGDSGNTIYF	TGCAGCGTGACGGGGGGAGACTCTGGAAACACCATATATTTT
16	TRBV28	few	TRBJ1-4	TRBD1	CASSGQGAVTNEKLFF	TGTGCCAGCAGTGGACAGGGGGCCGTAACTAATGAAAAACTGTTTTTT
13	TRBV18	-	TRBJ2-7	-	CASESKSSYEQYF	TGTGCCAGCGAGTCTAAGAGCTCCTACGAGCAGTACTTC
13	TRBV5-6	-	TRBJ2-3	-	CASSLTSTDTQYF	TGTGCCAGCAGCTTGACAAGCACAGATACGCAGTATTTT
15	TRBV7-9	-	TRBJ1-2	-	CASSFAGLFHEGYTF	TGTGCCAGCAGCTTCGCAGGCCTTTTCCACGAAGGCTACACCTTC
14	TRBV5-1	-	TRBJ1-1	-	CASSVGLGNTEAFF	TGCGCCAGCAGCGTCGGGTTGGGGAACACTGAAGCTTTCTTT
15	TRBV18	-	TRBJ2-2	-	CASSPTAGNTGELFF	TGTGCCAGCTCACCGACGGCAGGGAACACCGGGGAGCTGTTTTTT
14	TRBV10-3	-	TRBJ1-4	TRBD1	CAIGSWDRGEKLFF	TGTGCCATCGGTTCTTGGGACAGGGGCGAAAAACTGTTTTTT
15	TRBV7-6	-	TRBJ2-7	-	CASSLAPDNSYEQYF	TGTGCCAGCAGCTTAGCGCCGGACAACTCCTACGAGCAGTACTTC
14	TRBV9	-	TRBJ2-5	-	CASSKDSSQETQYF	TGTGCCAGCAGCAAGGACAGCAGCCAAGAGACCCAGTACTTC
15	TRBV4-2	few	TRBJ1-5	TRBD1	CASSQVDRGNQPQHF	TGTGCCAGCAGCCAAGTGGACAGGGGGAATCAGCCCCAGCATTTT
16	TRBV6-1	-	TRBJ1-5	TRBD1	CASSDMGQGTNQPQHF	TGTGCCAGCAGTGACATGGGACAGGGAACTAATCAGCCCCAGCATTTT
15	TRBV11-2	-	TRBJ1-2	TRBD1	CASSPNRGKNYGYTF	TGTGCCAGCAGCCCCAACAGGGGAAAGAACTATGGCTACACCTTC
15	TRBV2	-	TRBJ1-5	TRBD1	CASSGQGIVNQPQHF	TGTGCCAGCAGTGGACAGGGAATAGTAAATCAGCCCCAGCATTTT
15	TRBV12-5	-	TRBJ1-1	TRBD1	CASGRQGGVNTEAFF	TGTGCTAGTGGTAGACAGGGGGGGGTGAACACTGAAGCTTTCTTT
14	TRBV6-1	-	TRBJ2-1	TRBD1	CASRYRGLQNEQFF	TGTGCCAGCAGATACAGGGGGCTACAAAATGAGCAGTTCTTC
14	TRBV18	-	TRBJ1-6	-	CASSPTDSSSPLHF	TGTGCCAGCTCACCAACGGACAGTTCGTCACCCCTCCACTTT
15	TRBV10-1	-	TRBJ1-5	-	CASSDSLSYNQPQHF	TGCGCCAGCAGTGATTCGCTTTCCTACAATCAGCCCCAGCATTTT
15	TRBV18	medium-sized	TRBJ1-1	-	CASSPGRDENTEAFF	TGTGCCAGCTCACCGGGCAGGGATGAGAACACTGAAGCTTTCTTT
15	TRBV4-3	few	TRBJ2-1	TRBD2	CASSQDQSGVYEQFF	TGCGCCAGCAGCCAAGATCAGAGCGGGGTCTATGAGCAGTTCTTC
14	TRBV9	-	TRBJ2-1	TRBD2	CASSVAGGLGEQFF	TGTGCCAGCAGCGTAGCGGGGGGTCTCGGGGAGCAGTTCTTC
14	TRBV25-1	-	TRBJ2-7	-	CASKKSVYPYEQYF	TGTGCCAGCAAGAAATCGGTCTACCCCTACGAGCAGTACTTC
14	TRBV5-1	-	TRBJ2-7	-	CASSPVTGSYEQYF	TGCGCCAGCAGCCCGGTGACAGGCTCCTACGAGCAGTACTTC
14	TRBV5-1	-	TRBJ2-5	TRBD1	CACTIGTGPGPQYF	TGCGCCTGTACAATTGGGACAGGGCCGGGGCCCCAGTACTTC
14	TRBV6-6	-	TRBJ1-3	-	CASSRERPGNTIYF	TGTGCCAGCAGTCGGGAAAGACCGGGAAACACCATATATTTT
12	TRBV2	few	TRBJ2-7	-	CASSPDRYEQYF	TGTGCCAGCAGTCCTGACAGGTACGAGCAGTACTTC
14	TRBV13	-	TRBJ2-7	-	CASSPGRGLGEQYF	TGTGCCAGCAGTCCCGGGCGGGGTTTGGGCGAGCAGTACTTC